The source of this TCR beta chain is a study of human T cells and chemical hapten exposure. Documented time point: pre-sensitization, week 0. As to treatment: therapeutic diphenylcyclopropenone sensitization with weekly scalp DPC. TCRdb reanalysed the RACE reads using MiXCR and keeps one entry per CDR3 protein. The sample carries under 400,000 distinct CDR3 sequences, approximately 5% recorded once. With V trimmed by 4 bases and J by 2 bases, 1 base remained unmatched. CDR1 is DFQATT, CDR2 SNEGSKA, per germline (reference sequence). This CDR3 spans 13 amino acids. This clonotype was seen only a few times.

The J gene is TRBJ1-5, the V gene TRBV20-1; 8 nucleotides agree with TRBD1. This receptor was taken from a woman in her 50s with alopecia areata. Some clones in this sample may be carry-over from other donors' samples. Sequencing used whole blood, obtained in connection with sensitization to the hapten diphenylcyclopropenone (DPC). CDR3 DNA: TGCAGTGCTAAGGGACAGGGCAATCAGCCCCAGCATTTT. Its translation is CSAKGQGNQPQHF.